This T cell receptor beta chain derives from a study of PD-L1 blockade in urothelial cancer. Study summary: The patients' atezolizumab therapy, 1,200 mg intravenously every 3 weeks, started at some point between 2014 and 2016. Analyses used blood from 3 weeks (second dose) and 6 weeks after treatment start.

The time point here: peripheral blood 6 weeks after treatment start. Patients had urothelial carcinoma that was locally advanced or metastatic. CDR1 LNHDA and CDR2 SQIVND come from the germline V gene (reference sequence). This CDR3 region has 13 residues. The junction had 6 bases not matched to a gene; V was cut back by 5 bases and J by 6 bases. Synthetic templates analogous to TCR were spiked into all PCRs individually. Sequencing used immunoSEQ multiplex PCR; TCRdb keeps in-frame clones, though not all of them. This sample carries around 100,000 clones, 75% to 95% of them seen once, and the ten largest clones take approximately 3.8%.

Sample: PBMCs, taken around atezolizumab (anti-PD-L1) treatment. The chain links TRBV19 to TRBJ2-7; 8 nucleotides match TRBD2. The TCR was taken from a man aged 60-69 years with urothelial cancer. Here the CDR3 reads CASSLPGGAEQYF. The CDR3 nucleotides are TGTGCCAGTAGTCTTCCGGGAGGGGCCGAGCAGTACTTC.